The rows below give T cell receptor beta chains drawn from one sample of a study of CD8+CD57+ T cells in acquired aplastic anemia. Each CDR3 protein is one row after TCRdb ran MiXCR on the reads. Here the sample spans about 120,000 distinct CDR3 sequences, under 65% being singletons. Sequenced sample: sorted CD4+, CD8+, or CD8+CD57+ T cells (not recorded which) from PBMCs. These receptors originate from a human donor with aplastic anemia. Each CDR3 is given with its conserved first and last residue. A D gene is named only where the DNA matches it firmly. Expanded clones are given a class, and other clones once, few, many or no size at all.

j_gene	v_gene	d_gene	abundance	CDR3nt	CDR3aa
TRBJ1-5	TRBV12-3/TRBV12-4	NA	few	TGTGCCAGCAGTTTGGGGACCGTAAATCAGCCCCAGCATTTT	CASSLGTVNQPQHF
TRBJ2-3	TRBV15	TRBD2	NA	TGTGCCACCAGCTATTGGTCGGGAGGTAGTACAGATACGCAATGTTTT	CATSYWSGGSTDTQCF
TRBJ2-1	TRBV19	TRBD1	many	TGTGCCAGTAGTATCCTACCCCCGGGACAGGGGGCAGATGAGCAGTTCTTC	CASSILPPGQGADEQFF
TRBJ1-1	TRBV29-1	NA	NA	TGCAGCGTTGAGACTGAAGCTTTCTTT	CSVETEAFF
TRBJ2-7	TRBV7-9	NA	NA	TGTGCCAGCAGCTTAGCGGGAGTGGGCGAGCAGTACTTC	CASSLAGVGEQYF
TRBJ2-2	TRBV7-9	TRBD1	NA	TGTGCCAGCAGCCAATCCTGGGACAGGGGAAGGGAGCTGTTTTTT	CASSQSWDRGRELFF
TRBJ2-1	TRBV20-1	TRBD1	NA	TGCAGTGCTAGGGGTCCCAAGACAGGGTTGGACAATGAGCAGTTCTTC	CSARGPKTGLDNEQFF
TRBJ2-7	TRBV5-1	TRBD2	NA	TGCGCCAGCAGCTTGGATCCTAGCGGGAGATACGAGCAGTACTTC	CASSLDPSGRYEQYF
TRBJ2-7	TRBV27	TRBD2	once	TGTGCCAGCAGTTTATCGAGGACTAGCGGGGGGCAGTCCTACGAGCAGTACTTC	CASSLSRTSGGQSYEQYF
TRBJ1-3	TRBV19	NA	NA	TGTGCCAGTAGTACCTTTCTCAGGGTGAGCTCTGGAAACACCATATATTTT	CASSTFLRVSSGNTIYF
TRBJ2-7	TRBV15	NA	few	TGTGCCACCAGCAGAGATCCCTCCTACGAGCAGTACTTC	CATSRDPSYEQYF
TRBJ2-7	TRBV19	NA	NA	TGTGCCAGTAGTTCCTTCGGTAGCGCCTTTTTCTACGAGCAGTACTTC	CASSSFGSAFFYEQYF
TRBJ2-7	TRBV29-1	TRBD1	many	TGCAGCGTTGAAAAGGGGGACAGGGGTTACGAGCAGTACTTC	CSVEKGDRGYEQYF
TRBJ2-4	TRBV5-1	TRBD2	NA	TGCGCCAGCAGCTTGTCCGTGGGAGGGCAGGACATTCAGTACTTC	CASSLSVGGQDIQYF
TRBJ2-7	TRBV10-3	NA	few	TGTGCCATCAGTGATAGTCATACCTACGAGCAGTACTTC	CAISDSHTYEQYF
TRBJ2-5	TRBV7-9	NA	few	TGTGCCAGCAGCTTGGCGTCGACCCAGTACTTC	CASSLASTQYF
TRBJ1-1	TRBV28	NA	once	TGTGCCAGCAGTTCATTGGAGGGTTACTCTGAAGCTTTCTTT	CASSSLEGYSEAFF
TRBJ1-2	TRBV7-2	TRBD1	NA	TGTGCCAGCAGCTTAGCGGCAGGGGGCGCCTATGGCTACACCTTC	CASSLAAGGAYGYTF
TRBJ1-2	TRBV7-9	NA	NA	TGTGCCAGCAGCTTCACAGAGAGCTATGGCTACACCTTC	CASSFTESYGYTF
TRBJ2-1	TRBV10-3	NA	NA	TGTGCCATCAGTGAGCTGCGAGGGGGTTCCTACAATGAGCAGTTCTTC	CAISELRGGSYNEQFF
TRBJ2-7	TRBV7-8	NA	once	TGTGCCAGCAGCTTAAGCCTGAGCTCCTACGAGCAGTACTTC	CASSLSLSSYEQYF
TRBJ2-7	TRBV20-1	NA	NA	TGCAGTGCTATAGTAGGGGGCGAGCAGTACTTC	CSAIVGGEQYF
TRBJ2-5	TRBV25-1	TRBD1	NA	TGTGCCAGCAGTGGCGGTCAGGGGGCTTGGGAGACCCAGTACTTC	CASSGGQGAWETQYF
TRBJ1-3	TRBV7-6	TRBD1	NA	TGTGCCAGCAGTTTAAGGGGGCATGGAAACACCATATATTTT	CASSLRGHGNTIYF
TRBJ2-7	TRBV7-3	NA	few	TGTGCCAGCAGCTCGCGACTAAATTTCTACGAGCAGTACTTC	CASSSRLNFYEQYF
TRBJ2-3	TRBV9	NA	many	TGTGCCAGCAGCGCTAGCACAGATACGCAGTATTTT	CASSASTDTQYF
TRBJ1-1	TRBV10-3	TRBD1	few	TGTGCCATCTGGACAGGTTCCACTGAAGCTTTCTTT	CAIWTGSTEAFF
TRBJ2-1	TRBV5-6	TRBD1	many	TGTGCCAGCAGCGTCCGACAGGGGGGCTCCTACAATGAGCAGTTCTTC	CASSVRQGGSYNEQFF
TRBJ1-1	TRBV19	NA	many	TGTGCCACCCGCTGGAGGGGCGGCACTGAAGCTTTCTTT	CATRWRGGTEAFF
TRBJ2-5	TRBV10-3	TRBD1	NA	TGTGCCACCAAGCACGGGACAGCACAAGAGACCCAGTACTTC	CATKHGTAQETQYF
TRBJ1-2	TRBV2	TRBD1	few	TGTGCCAGCCTGCTGGGACAGAATGGCTACACCTTC	CASLLGQNGYTF
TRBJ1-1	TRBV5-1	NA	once	TGCGCCAGCAGCTTGGAAGGGGGGGCAGGCACTGAAGCTTTCTTT	CASSLEGGAGTEAFF
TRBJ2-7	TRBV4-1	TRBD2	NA	TGCGCCAGCAGCCAAACTAGCGGCCCCTACGAGCAGTACTTC	CASSQTSGPYEQYF
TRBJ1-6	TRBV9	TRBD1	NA	TGTGCCAGCAGCCAAGCCGGGACAGGCTCTTCACCCCTCCACTTT	CASSQAGTGSSPLHF
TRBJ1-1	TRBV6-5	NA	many	TGTGCCAGCAGTTACGCTGAGGGTTTAACGCCTGAAGCTTTCTTT	CASSYAEGLTPEAFF
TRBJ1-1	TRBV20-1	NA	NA	TGCAGTGCTAGAGATTTAGGGGTGTTTGAAGCTTTCTTT	CSARDLGVFEAFF
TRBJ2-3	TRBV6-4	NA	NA	TGTGCCAGCAGTGACTCGAGTAGCTCGGCAGATACGCAGTATTTT	CASSDSSSSADTQYF
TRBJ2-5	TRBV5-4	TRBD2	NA	TGTGCCAGCAGCTTGACCGGGACTAGCGGGGAGACCCAGTACTTC	CASSLTGTSGETQYF
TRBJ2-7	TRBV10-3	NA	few	TGTGCCATCAGTGAGTCGAACAGGGAGGCCTACGAGCAGTACTTC	CAISESNREAYEQYF
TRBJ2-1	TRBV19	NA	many	TGTGCCAGTAGCCGGGACTACAATGAGCAGTTCTTC	CASSRDYNEQFF
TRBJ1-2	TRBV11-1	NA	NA	TGTGCCAGCAGCCCCGCCCCCCATAGGTATAACTATGGCTACACCTTC	CASSPAPHRYNYGYTF
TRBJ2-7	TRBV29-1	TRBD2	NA	TGCAGCGTCATTGCCGGGACTAGCGCCTGCGAGCAGTACTTC	CSVIAGTSACEQYF
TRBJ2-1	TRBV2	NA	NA	TGTGCTAGGGATCCGGACAGCCCTTACAATGAGCAGTTCTTC	CARDPDSPYNEQFF
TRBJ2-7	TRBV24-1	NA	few	TGTGCCACCAGTGATCCGTTAACCTACGAGCAGTACTTC	CATSDPLTYEQYF
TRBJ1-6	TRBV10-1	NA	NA	TGCGCCAGCGGTACCCGGGACACTGGGTGTGTCCACTTT	CASGTRDTGCVHF
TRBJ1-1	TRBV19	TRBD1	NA	TGTGCCAGTAGTATAGGTACCTTAGCTACAGGGGGCCGGGACACTGAAGCTTTCTTT	CASSIGTLATGGRDTEAFF
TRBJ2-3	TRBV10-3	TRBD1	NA	TGTGCCATCAGTGCCTCCGGGACAGGGAGCACAGATACGCAGTATTTT	CAISASGTGSTDTQYF
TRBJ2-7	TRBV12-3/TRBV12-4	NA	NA	TGTGCCAGCAGCCAATTCGGGTCGCACTACGAGCAGTACTTC	CASSQFGSHYEQYF
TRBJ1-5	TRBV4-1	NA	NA	TGCGCCGGCAGCCAGGGGACGGATATTAGCAATCAGCCCCAGCATTTT	CAGSQGTDISNQPQHF
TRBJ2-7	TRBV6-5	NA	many	TGTGCCAGCAGTTACTCAGGGATTAACTCCTACGAGCAGTACTTC	CASSYSGINSYEQYF
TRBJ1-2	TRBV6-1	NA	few	TGTGCCAGCAGTGAAGGGACGGGGCTCTATGGCTACACCTTC	CASSEGTGLYGYTF
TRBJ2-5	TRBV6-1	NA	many	TGTGCCAGCAGCCTACAGGACAGTCAAGAGACCCAGTACTTC	CASSLQDSQETQYF
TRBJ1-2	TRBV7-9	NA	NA	TGTGCCAGCAGCAGTTCCGACGGAGACTCTGGCTACACCTTC	CASSSSDGDSGYTF
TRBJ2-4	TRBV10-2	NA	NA	TGCGCCAGCAGTCCCGGGAATGCTCAAAACATTCAGTACTTC	CASSPGNAQNIQYF
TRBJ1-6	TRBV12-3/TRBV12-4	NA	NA	TGTGCCAGCAGTCGGGCGGGGCTTAATTCACCCCTCCACTTT	CASSRAGLNSPLHF
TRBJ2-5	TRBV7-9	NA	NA	TGTGCCGGATCTAGCCCATCCCTCGAGACCCAGTACTTC	CAGSSPSLETQYF
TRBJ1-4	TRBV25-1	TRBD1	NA	TGTGCCAGCAGTGAACCCCTCGACAGGGACGGAGAAAAACTGTTTTTT	CASSEPLDRDGEKLFF
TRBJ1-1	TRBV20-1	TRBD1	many	TGCAGTGCTAGAGACCGTACTCAGGGGGCCCTCACTGAAGCTTTCTTT	CSARDRTQGALTEAFF
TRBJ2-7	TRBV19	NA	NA	TGTGCCAGCAGGCCTCTGGGGGGCCAGGACGAGCAGTACTTC	CASRPLGGQDEQYF